The 23 T cell receptor beta chains below all came from one sample that was sequenced in a study of T cells in Graves' hyperthyroidism and ophthalmopathy. Amplification yielded TCR beta CDR3 regions, with RNA transcripts as the source. Using the HTBI primer set, a first-round RT-PCR was run on the TCR CDR3. MiXCR, run by TCRdb on the multiplex PCR reads, gives a single entry per CDR3 protein. The sample yields around 260,000 distinct CDR3 sequences, under 30% seen once. Sequenced input: blood. The receptors were gathered from a man aged 35 to 55 with Graves' hyperthyroidism that later progressed to Graves' ophthalmopathy.

This clonotype was seen at least ten times. The chain joins TRBV6-1 to TRBJ2-5; a weak D match, TRBD2 (6 bases). CDR1 and CDR2 from the germline V gene are MNHNS and SASEGT. V lost 0 bases to trimming and J lost 4 bases, with 15 bases between them. The CDR3 sequence is 16 residues long. The CDR3 sequence: CASSEAASDSGETQYF. In nucleotides, the CDR3 is TGTGCCAGCAGTGAAGCCGCCAGCGATAGCGGAGAGACCCAGTACTTC.

This clonotype has at least ten counts. J is TRBJ2-5 and V is TRBV18; D possibly uses TRBD1 or TRBD2 (5 bases each). CDR1 KGHSH and CDR2 LQKENI come from the germline V gene. V was pared by 3 bases and J by 5 bases, with 13 bases between. The CDR3 contains 14 residues. As DNA, the CDR3 is TGTGCCAGCTCACCTGGGACCCCCGGGGAGACCCAGTACTTC. This translates into CASSPGTPGETQYF.

Many counts were recorded for this clonotype. This chain connects TRBV3-1 to TRBJ1-2; TRBD1 is a possible D gene (6 bases). Looked up from germline, CDR1 is LGHDT and CDR2 is YNNKEL (reference sequence). The CDR3 contains 16 residues. V was trimmed by 0 bases and J by 4 bases, leaving 15 bases between them. The DNA for the CDR3 is TGTGCCAGCAGCCAAGATCTTCCAGGGGTAGGCTATGGCTACACCTTC. This encodes CASSQDLPGVGYGYTF. The complete variable domain, with remaining parts taken from reference TRBV3-1 and TRBJ1-2, reads DTAVSQTPKYLVTQMGNDKSIKCEQNLGHDTMYWYKQDSKKFLKIMFSYNNKELIINETVPNRFSPKSPDKAHLNLHINSLELGDSAVYFCASSQDLPGVGYGYTFGSGTRLTVV.

The gene calls are TRBV24-1 and TRBJ1-2; D gene ambiguous. The CDR3 sequence is 13 residues long. CDR1 and CDR2 (germline): KGHDR, SFDVKD. Trimming left V 1 base short and J 3 bases short, with 5 bases between. The CDR3 spells CATSDFGDYGYTF. CDR3 nucleotide sequence: TGTGCCACCAGTGATTTCGGGGACTATGGCTACACCTTC.

The sample holds many counts of this clonotype. The J gene is TRBJ2-7, the V gene TRBV20-1; TRBD2 might be the D (6 bases). Germline V gene lookup returns CDR1 DFQATT and CDR2 SNEGSKA (reference sequence). V gave up 6 bases and J gave up 4 bases, with 19 bases separating them. This CDR3 contains 14 residues. For the CDR3, the DNA is TGCAGTGCGAGCCGGGAGTCTGATAGGTACGAGCAGTACTTC. It specifies CSASRESDRYEQYF.

This clonotype was recorded a few times. V and J are TRBV6-5 and TRBJ1-1; possible D gene TRBD1, 5 bases. This CDR3 is built from 13 residues. CDR1 and CDR2 from the germline V gene are MNHEY and SVGAGI. Trimming left V 2 bases short and J 6 bases short, with 10 bases between. For the CDR3, the DNA is TGTGCCAGCAGTTACGGGGGGAGGGCTGAAGCTTTCTTT. Its protein product is CASSYGGRAEAFF.

This clonotype was counted ten times or more. This chain connects TRBV7-9 to TRBJ2-7, with D hard to call. CDR1 SEHNR and CDR2 FQNEAQ come from the germline V gene (reference sequence). The CDR3 has 12 residues. Trimming took 3 bases from V and 5 from J, leaving 8 bases between them. This chain's CDR3 is CASSFLGDEQYF. The CDR3 coding sequence is TGTGCCAGCAGCTTCTTAGGAGACGAGCAGTACTTC.

In its sample, this clonotype was seen many times. The chain carries TRBV29-1 and TRBJ1-2; perhaps TRBD1 as D (5 bases). The CDR3 length is 12 residues. Germline CDR1 reads SQVTM; CDR2 reads ANQGSEA. The germline V and J ends were trimmed by 4 bases and 6 bases, with 12 bases remaining between them. CDR3 in DNA: TGCAGCGTTGGGCCGGGGGAGAATGGCTACACCTTC. Amino acid sequence: CSVGPGENGYTF. Together with reference TRBV29-1 and TRBJ1-2, the CDR3 gives the full variable domain: SAVISQKPSRDICQRGTSLTIQCQVDSQVTMMFWYRQQPGQSLTLIATANQGSEATYESGFVIDKFPISRPNLTFSTLTVSNMSPEDSSIYLCSVGPGENGYTFGSGTRLTVV.

In this sample, this clonotype turned up many times. The chain carries TRBV28 and TRBJ2-5, with 11 nucleotides matching TRBD2. The CDR3 loop spans 13 amino acids. CDR1 and CDR2 from the germline V gene are MDHEN and SYDVKM. Trimming took 8 bases from V and 5 from J; bases not matched to a gene: 4. The CDR3 bases are TGTGCCAGCGCCATAGCGGGAGGGGAGACCCAGTACTTC. Amino acid sequence: CASAIAGGETQYF.

This clonotype has at least ten counts. For the CDR3, the DNA is TGTGCCAGCAGTCACCGTACCTCTGGGGCCAACGTCCTGACTTTC. It yields the protein CASSHRTSGANVLTF. This chain links TRBV12-3 or TRBV12-4 with TRBJ2-6; unclear D gene. The CDR3 loop spans 15 amino acids. V lost 5 bases and J lost 0, with 8 bases in between.

The chain couples TRBV10-3 to TRBJ2-5; D is perhaps TRBD1 or TRBD2 (6 bases each). V lost 3 bases and J lost 5, with 10 bases in between. This CDR3 region has 13 residues. Germline CDR1 and CDR2: ENHRY and SYGVKD. This CDR3 is CAISERGGETQYF. The CDR3 DNA reads as TGTGCCATCAGTGAAAGAGGGGGGGAGACCCAGTACTTC.

This chain connects TRBV12-3 or TRBV12-4 to TRBJ1-5, with D hard to call. V lost 5 bases, J lost 3 bases, and 11 bases lay in between. This CDR3 is 14 amino acids long. CDR3 coding DNA: TGTGCCAGCAGTCCAAATAACTTCAATCAGCCCCAGCATTTT. Protein: CASSPNNFNQPQHF.

There are a few counts of this clonotype. The CDR3 loop is CASSSQGGGNTIYF. In DNA form, the CDR3 reads TGTGCCAGCAGTTCCCAGGGGGGTGGAAACACCATATATTTT. V and J are TRBV12-3 or TRBV12-4 and TRBJ1-3; 7 positions agree with TRBD1. J lost 3 bases, V lost 4 bases, and 3 bases had no gene match. The CDR3 sequence is 14 residues long.

The sample holds many counts of this clonotype. V gene TRBV9 combines with J gene TRBJ1-3; TRBD1 might be the D (5 bases). The CDR3 totals 16 residues. Germline loops: CDR1 SGDLS, CDR2 YYNGEE. V lost 0 bases, J lost 0 bases, and 10 bases lay in between. In DNA form, the CDR3 reads TGTGCCAGCAGCGTAGGCCAGGGTCCCTCTGGAAACACCATATATTTT. Amino acids: CASSVGQGPSGNTIYF.

In its sample, this clonotype was seen many times. This rearrangement joins TRBV6-6 to TRBJ2-6, with D perhaps matching TRBD2 (5 bases). Germline CDR1 reads MNHNY; CDR2 reads SVGAGI (reference sequence). V was trimmed by 7 bases and J by 4 bases, leaving 11 bases between them. The CDR3 runs 14 residues. The CDR3 protein is CASIKEAGANVLTF. The CDR3 nucleotides are TGTGCCAGCATCAAGGAGGCAGGGGCCAACGTCCTGACTTTC.

This clonotype was recorded many times. The chain has TRBV4-2 and TRBJ2-4; D perhaps matches TRBD2 (7 bases). Between the trimmed V and J ends, which lost 1 base and 1 base, there was a span of 26 bases. The germline CDR1 and CDR2 sequences are LGHNA and YNFKEQ. The CDR3 runs 21 residues. CDR3 loop: CASSQVGGPTRADAAKNIQYF. The CDR3 bases are TGTGCCAGCAGCCAAGTGGGGGGGCCAACCCGCGCCGATGCGGCCAAAAACATTCAGTACTTC.

This clonotype was picked up many times. The chain links TRBV12-3 or TRBV12-4 to TRBJ1-5; TRBD1 is a possible D gene (6 bases). CDR3 length: 14 residues. V lost 6 bases to trimming and J lost 2 bases, with 11 bases between them. DNA of the CDR3: TGTGCCAGCAGCTACAGGGTTGGCAATCAGCCCCAGCATTTT. Translated: CASSYRVGNQPQHF.

This clonotype was recorded at least ten times. The chain employs TRBV5-1 and TRBJ1-1; 10 nucleotides match TRBD1. V lost 0 bases, J lost 4 bases, and 0 bases stayed unmatched. The CDR3 runs to 14 residues. Germline V gives CDR1 SGHRS, CDR2 YFSETQ. The CDR3 loop reads CASSLGQGATEAFF. The CDR3 nucleotides read TGCGCCAGCAGCTTGGGACAGGGGGCCACTGAAGCTTTCTTT. The whole variable domain, filled in from reference TRBV5-1 and TRBJ1-1, reads KAGVTQTPRYLIKTRGQQVTLSCSPISGHRSVSWYQQTPGQGLQFLFEYFSETQRNKGNFPGRFSGRQFSNSRSEMNVSTLELGDSALYLCASSLGQGATEAFFGQGTRLTVV.

The table lists this clonotype with many counts. This chain uses TRBV6-5 with TRBJ1-3; tentative D call: TRBD1 (5 bases). Germline assignment: CDR1 MNHEY and CDR2 SVGAGI. The CDR3 is made up of 16 amino acids. V gave up 0 bases and J gave up 3 bases, with 12 bases separating them. DNA for the CDR3: TGTGCCAGCAGTTACTCGGTTCTCAGGGATGGAAACACCATATATTTT. It is translated as CASSYSVLRDGNTIYF.

The chain carries TRBV11-2 and TRBJ2-5; possible D gene TRBD2, 7 bases. The CDR3 has 12 amino acids. V was clipped by 8 bases and J by 4 bases, with 11 bases between them. Germline CDR1 and CDR2: SGHAT and FQNNGV. Here the CDR3 reads CASQGGGETQYF. CDR3 DNA sequence: TGTGCCAGCCAAGGGGGGGGAGAGACCCAGTACTTC.

This clonotype was seen repeatedly, ten times or more. The J gene is TRBJ1-3, the V gene TRBV7-3; 8 bases are a match to TRBD1. The germline CDR1 and CDR2 sequences are SGHTA and FQGTGA. Trimming removed 5 bases from V and 7 bases from J; junction bases left unmatched: 13. The CDR3 totals 16 residues. CDR3 in DNA: TGTGCCAGCAGCCCAAAGCGGACAGGGCCCTGGAACACCATATATTTT. Its protein product is CASSPKRTGPWNTIYF.

This clonotype came up once. This chain links TRBV6-1 with TRBJ2-7; tentative D call: TRBD1 (5 bases). Trimming removed 8 bases from V and 2 bases from J, with 16 bases in between. CDR1 and CDR2 from the germline V gene are MNHNS and SASEGT. There are 14 residues in the CDR3. The CDR3 bases are TGTGCCAGCGCCCCAGGGAATGGAGCCTACGAGCAGTACTTC. Translation: CASAPGNGAYEQYF.

This clonotype was recorded once. The V call is TRBV20-1, the J call TRBJ2-5; 15 bases match TRBD2. CDR1 is DFQATT, CDR2 SNEGSKA, per germline (reference sequence). This CDR3 contains 16 residues. Trimming took 0 bases from V and 2 from J; bases not matched to a gene: 1. As DNA, the CDR3 is TGCAGTGCTAGAGAGGGACTAGCGGGGGGACAAGAGACCCAGTACTTC. Protein: CSAREGLAGGQETQYF.